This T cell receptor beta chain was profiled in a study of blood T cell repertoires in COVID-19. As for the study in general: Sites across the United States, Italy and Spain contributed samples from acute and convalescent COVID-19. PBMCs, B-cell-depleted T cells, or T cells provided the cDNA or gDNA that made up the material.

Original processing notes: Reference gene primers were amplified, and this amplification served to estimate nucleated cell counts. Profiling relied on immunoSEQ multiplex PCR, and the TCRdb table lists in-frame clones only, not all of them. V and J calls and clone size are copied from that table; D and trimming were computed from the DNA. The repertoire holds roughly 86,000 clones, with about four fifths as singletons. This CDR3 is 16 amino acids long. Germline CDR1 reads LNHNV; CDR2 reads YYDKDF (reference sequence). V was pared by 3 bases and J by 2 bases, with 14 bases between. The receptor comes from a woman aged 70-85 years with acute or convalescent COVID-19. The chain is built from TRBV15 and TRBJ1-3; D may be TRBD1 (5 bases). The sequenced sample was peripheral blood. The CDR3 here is CATSRRGGAAGNTIYF. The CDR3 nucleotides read TGTGCCACCAGCAGGCGAGGAGGGGCTGCTGGAAACACCATATATTTT.